The 30 T cell receptor beta chains listed next were all sequenced from one sample in a study of tumor and adjacent non-tumor tissue in lung cancer. This sample's RNA came from whole unsorted tissue. Distant lung tissue was collected more than 3 cm away from the tumor edge. A modified ARM-PCR protocol with three rounds of nested PCR amplified TCRbeta. MiXCR was run by TCRdb on the multiplex PCR reads, yielding one entry per CDR3 protein. The sample lists over 80,000 distinct CDR3 sequences, about 80% occurring once. Sequences were obtained from distant non-tumor lung tissue. Receptors were obtained from a man between 60 and 70 years old with small cell lung cancer.

The chain couples TRBV5-1 to TRBJ2-1, with D maybe TRBD1 (5 bases). This CDR3 is built from 15 residues. Trimming took off 0 bases at V and 8 bases at J, with 15 bases between the two ends. Germline lookup yields CDR1 SGHRS and CDR2 YFSETQ. The CDR3 nucleotides read TGCGCCAGCAGCTTGGGGCAGGGAAGGGTCGATGAGCAGTTCTTC. It translates to CASSLGQGRVDEQFF.

Note on this clonotype: Relative to the germline gene, one junction end is altered; a read error may explain this. The chain recombines TRBV11-2 with TRBJ2-1, with D unresolved. The CDR3 length is 13 residues. Looked up from germline, CDR1 is SGHAT and CDR2 is FQNNGV. The CDR3 nucleotides are TGTACCAGCAGTTTAGTGTGGGACAATGAGCAGTTCTTC. Its protein is CTSSLVWDNEQFF.

This sequence joins TRBV11-2 and TRBJ2-7; possible D gene TRBD2, 5 bases. Germline lookup yields CDR1 SGHAT and CDR2 FQNNGV. The CDR3 is 14 amino acids. The CDR3 sequence is CASSSDLGVYEQYV. The CDR3, as DNA: TGTGCCAGCAGCTCAGATCTGGGAGTCTACGAGCAATACGTC.

The V gene is TRBV11-2, the J gene TRBJ2-7; D unresolved. Germline values: CDR1 SGHAT, CDR2 FQNNGV. The CDR3 spans 13 residues. The CDR3 protein is CANSIAGSYEQYV. DNA for the CDR3: TGTGCTAACAGCATAGCTGGCTCCTACGAGCAGTACGTC.

Concerning this clonotype: Likely a read error: the CDR3 ends without its conserved phenylalanine or tryptophan. The chain has TRBV12-3 or TRBV12-4 and TRBJ2-5; possible D gene TRBD2, 6 bases. This CDR3 contains 15 residues. As DNA, the CDR3 is TGTGCCAGCAGTCCCTATAGCGGAGGACAAGAGAGCCAGTACTTA. Translation: CASSPYSGGQESQYL.

Points on this clonotype: The CDR3 does not end in the conserved phenylalanine or tryptophan, so this is likely a read error. The rearrangement uses TRBV12-3 or TRBV12-4 and TRBJ1-2; D may be TRBD1 (6 bases). V lost 6 bases and J 10 bases, leaving 18 bases between the germline ends. CDR3 length: 13 residues. The CDR3 reads CASRLVAGVVYTS. CDR3 DNA sequence: TGTGCCAGCAGATTGGTGGCAGGGGTTGTCTACACCTCT.

Notes on this clonotype: The junction shows a germline mismatch at one end, possibly a read error. The chain carries TRBV13 and TRBJ1-6, with no clear D. Germline CDR1 reads PRHDT; CDR2 reads FYEKMQ (reference sequence). The CDR3 is 17 amino acids. The DNA for the CDR3 is TGTGCCAGTAGCCAAAAGGACGGAAGCTCCTATAATTCATCCCTCCACTTT. Its translation: CASSQKDGSSYNSSLHF.

As to this clonotype: Because the CDR3 is missing its conserved closing phenylalanine or tryptophan, this is likely a read error. Because the CDR3's place on the DNA is in doubt, the DNA is left out and the CDR3 is given as listed by TCRdb. The J gene is TRBJ2-5, the V gene TRBV4-2; TRBD2, the table's D call, lacks a check against the DNA. Termini included, the CDR3 measures 15 amino acids. Germline CDR1 and CDR2: LGHNA and YNFKEQ. The CDR3: CAISQGTQLQKTKYL.

This clonotype was observed a single time. The chain joins TRBV4-2 to TRBJ2-1, with D maybe TRBD2 (5 bases). The germline V and J ends were trimmed by 0 bases and 13 bases, with 22 bases remaining between them. This CDR3 comprises 16 residues. The germline V gene has CDR1 LGHNA and CDR2 YNFKEQ. As DNA, the CDR3 is TGTGCCAGCAGCCAAGATAATACTAGAGGGAGATCTGATCAGTTCTTC. The encoded protein is CASSQDNTRGRSDQFF.

This clonotype was seen only once. The conserved phenylalanine or tryptophan is not found at the CDR3 terminus, so this likely reflects a read error. The CDR3 protein is CAWSPRRGNQSQHL. CDR3 DNA sequence: TGTGCCTGGAGTCCTCGCAGGGGGAATCAGTCCCAGCATTTG. The chain is built from TRBV30 and TRBJ1-5, with TRBD1 matching over 7 bases. This CDR3 comprises 14 residues. Germline-derived CDR1 and CDR2 are GTSNPN and SVGIG (reference sequence).

This rearrangement joins TRBV5-6 to TRBJ2-3; possible D gene TRBD1, 6 bases. The CDR3 sequence is 16 residues long. Germline V CDR1 and CDR2: SGHDT, YYEEEE. The V end lost 4 bases, the J end lost 8 bases, and 23 bases lay between the germline ends. The CDR3 sequence is CASSLWDKRATGTQYF. As DNA, the CDR3 is TGTGCCAGCAGCCTTTGGGACAAAAGGGCCACGGGTACGCAGTATTTT.

A few counts support this clonotype. This clone may be a read error of a much larger clone one base away. The conserved phenylalanine or tryptophan normally closing the CDR3 is absent here, so this likely arose from a read error. The chain carries TRBV10-1 and TRBJ2-3; 9 bases are shared with TRBD2. Looked up from germline, CDR1 is WNHNN and CDR2 is SYGVQD (reference sequence). The CDR3 is 14 amino acids. V lost 4 bases to trimming and J lost 5 bases; unmatched junction nucleotides: 4. The CDR3 spells CASSGSSGKDTQYL. Here the CDR3 DNA reads TGCGCCAGCAGTGGATCTAGCGGGAAAGATACGCAGTATCTT.

Note on this clonotype: At one of its ends the junction is not consistent with the germline gene, which may arise from a read error. The rearrangement links TRBV20-1 to TRBJ2-3; D ambiguous. The CDR3 length is 13 residues. Germline V gene lookup returns CDR1 DFQATT and CDR2 SNEGSKA (reference sequence). DNA of the CDR3: TGCAGTGCTCACCCCGACGGCACTGATAAGCAGTATTTT. This codes for CSAHPDGTDKQYF.

Worth noting for this clonotype: Since a much larger clone is just one base distant, this may be a read error. The rearrangement links TRBV13 to TRBJ2-3, with D tentatively TRBD2 (6 bases). CDR1 PRHDT and CDR2 FYEKMQ come from the germline V gene (reference sequence). The CDR3 consists of 17 residues. The CDR3 sequence is CASSNSGTPSSTDTQFF. Here the CDR3 DNA reads TGTGCCAGCAGCAATTCCGGGACTCCCTCTAGCACAGATACGCAGTTTTTT.

Comments on this clonotype: The final CDR3 position lacks the conserved phenylalanine or tryptophan, pointing to a likely read error. It is unclear where the CDR3 begins or ends on the DNA, so no DNA is shown, and the CDR3 is as TCRdb lists it. V is TRBV4-1 and J is TRBJ2-2; the table's D call TRBD2 went unverified against the DNA. CDR1 is MGHRA, CDR2 YSYEKL, per germline. Including both end residues, the CDR3 is 17 amino acids long. The CDR3 here is CASSSRTSGTNTGELVY.

Many counts were recorded for this clonotype. This chain uses TRBV5-4 with TRBJ2-5; 12 positions match TRBD2. This CDR3 is 18 amino acids long. V shed 0 bases, J shed 4 bases, and the junction held 10 bases outside the gene matches. Germline V gene data show CDR1 as SGHNT and CDR2 as YYREEE (reference sequence). CDR3 in DNA: TGTGCCAGCAGCTTGGCCGGCCCCTTGGGACTAGCGGGAGAGACCCAGTACTTC. It translates to CASSLAGPLGLAGETQYF.

About this clonotype: It may be a read error: a sequence one base away is much more abundant. The gene calls are TRBV20-1 and TRBJ2-7; TRBD1 matches 7 bases. V was clipped by 6 bases and J by 7 bases; unmatched bases: 9. CDR1 and CDR2 (germline): DFQATT, SNEGSKA (reference sequence). This CDR3 is built from 12 residues. As DNA, the CDR3 is TGCAGTGCGCAGGCACCCAGGGGGGAGCAGTACTTC. Translation gives CSAQAPRGEQYF.

In the case of this clonotype: A junction boundary mismatches the germline segment, possibly from a read error. V is TRBV6-5 and J is TRBJ2-1, with D unresolved. CDR1 and CDR2 (germline): MNHEY, SVGAGI. This CDR3 contains 15 residues. Here the CDR3 DNA reads TGTGCCAGTAGTTACTCCGCGGTTAGCTACAAAGAGCAGTTCTTC. Amino acid sequence: CASSYSAVSYKEQFF.

Comments on this clonotype: A junction boundary mismatches the germline segment, possibly from a read error. The chain combines TRBV6-5 with TRBJ2-7, with TRBD1 as a possible D gene (7 bases). This CDR3 has 17 amino acids. Germline V lookup: CDR1 MNHEY, CDR2 SVGAGI. The CDR3 coding sequence is TGTGCCAGCAGTCACCATCCCTCCTCGGGGGACAGCGACGAGCGGTATTTC. It codes for CASSHHPSSGDSDERYF.

The J gene is TRBJ1-2, the V gene TRBV6-2 or TRBV6-3; D call uncertain. Germline CDR1 reads MNHEY; CDR2 reads SVGEGT. This CDR3 contains 13 residues. V lost 6 bases and J 8 bases, leaving 16 bases between the germline ends. This CDR3 is CASSPTGVVGYTF. The CDR3, as DNA: TGTGCCAGCAGCCCGACTGGGGTTGTCGGCTACACCTTC.

Comments on this clonotype: A read error may be the cause here, since a much bigger clone is one base away. The rearrangement joins TRBV6-2 or TRBV6-3 to TRBJ2-2; possibly TRBD1 for D (6 bases). The CDR3 has 14 residues. V dropped 10 bases and J dropped 5 bases, with 17 bases sitting between them. Germline V gene lookup returns CDR1 MNHEY and CDR2 SVGEGT. DNA of the CDR3: TGTGCCAACAGGCTCAACAGGGTTACCGGGGAGCTGTTTTTT. It codes for CANRLNRVTGELFF.

Worth noting for this clonotype: The germline gene is not matched at one end of the junction; a read error may be the cause. This chain joins TRBV7-9 and TRBJ2-5; D is tentatively TRBD1 or TRBD2 (5 bases each). Germline V gene lookup returns CDR1 SEHNR and CDR2 FQNEAQ (reference sequence). The CDR3 runs to 12 residues. The CDR3 loop is CASSSPLGTQNF. The CDR3 DNA follows: TGTGCCAGCAGCTCCCCCCTGGGGACCCAGAACTTC.

This clonotype was recorded at least ten times. The gene calls are TRBV29-1 and TRBJ2-1; D ambiguous. The length of the CDR3 is 16 residues. Germline V lookup: CDR1 SQVTM, CDR2 ANQGSEA. Deletions cut 1 base from V and 4 bases from J, with 17 bases between. In DNA form, the CDR3 reads TGCAGCGTTGAAGTGGGCGGCCCAAGGGCGTACAATGAGCAGTTCTTC. Protein: CSVEVGGPRAYNEQFF.

As concerns this clonotype: An end of the junction differs from the germline gene, which may be a read error. CDR3 DNA: TGTACCAGCAGCTCCGGAAGGATTGCGGGACATATGCAGTATTTC. Protein product: CTSSSGRIAGHMQYF. The chain is built from TRBV11-2 and TRBJ2-3; D possibly uses TRBD1 or TRBD2 (6 bases each). CDR1 and CDR2 from the germline V gene are SGHAT and FQNNGV. The CDR3 totals 15 residues.

This clonotype was detected many times. This chain connects TRBV29-1 to TRBJ2-1; TRBD2 agrees at 12 bases. The J segment lost 0 bases and the V segment lost 4 bases, leaving 10 bases of the junction unmatched. The CDR3 totals 18 residues. The germline CDR1 and CDR2 sequences are SQVTM and ANQGSEA. This CDR3 is CSVAGGLAGGSSYNEQFF. The DNA for the CDR3 is TGCAGCGTTGCTGGGGGGCTAGCGGGAGGGAGCTCCTACAATGAGCAGTTCTTC.

This clonotype was counted a single time. A read error is likely, as this CDR3 ends without the conserved phenylalanine or tryptophan. The chain carries TRBV6-2 or TRBV6-3 and TRBJ2-1; D is possibly TRBD2 (6 bases). CDR3 length equals 18 residues. CDR1 and CDR2 (germline): MNHEY, SVGEGT. Trimming cost V 2 bases and J 4 bases, with 21 bases left between them. As DNA, the CDR3 is TGTGCCAGCAGTTACCCCTCGGGGGTGGCTAGCCGATACAATGAGCAGTTCTAC. As protein: CASSYPSGVASRYNEQFY.

As concerns this clonotype: The junction does not match germline at one end; this may be a read error. The chain is built from TRBV29-1 and TRBJ2-3; D might be TRBD2 (7 bases). The germline V gene encodes CDR1 SQVTM and CDR2 ANQGSEA. The CDR3 runs 14 residues. CDR3 region: CSVELAVGGDTQYF. CDR3 in DNA: TGCAGCGTTGAGCTAGCGGTAGGGGGAGATACGCAATATTTT.

As to this clonotype: A read error may account for a junction end that differs from germline. The chain uses TRBV12-3 or TRBV12-4 and TRBJ1-1, with TRBD1 matching over 8 bases. CDR3 size: 15 residues. The CDR3, as DNA: TGTGCCAGCAGCCATATACAGGGGGAAGACACTGAAGCATTCTTT. Residues: CASSHIQGEDTEAFF.

On this clonotype: The conserved phenylalanine or tryptophan normally closing the CDR3 is absent here, so this likely arose from a read error. This chain uses TRBV11-1 with TRBJ2-3; TRBD2 agrees at 15 bases. Per germline, CDR1 SGHAT and CDR2 FQDESV (reference sequence). The CDR3 spans 18 residues. CDR3 DNA: TGCGCCAGCAGCTCCGGACTAGCGGGAGGGCCGGTGGCTGATACGCAGTATCTT. This codes for CASSSGLAGGPVADTQYL.

Comment on this clonotype: A much larger clonotype is one base distant, so this may be a read error. The CDR3 sequence is CASNSPRGRNTEAFF. CDR3 sequence (DNA): TGTGCCAGCAATTCACCCCGCGGGAGGAACACTGAAGCTTTCTTT. The chain is built from TRBV28 and TRBJ1-1; D uncertain. Trimming left V 7 bases short and J 1 base short, with 16 bases between. In germline, CDR1 is MDHEN, CDR2 SYDVKM. This CDR3 has 15 amino acids.